This T cell receptor (beta chain) was identified in a study of shared clonotypes between healthy human individuals. Here immunoSEQ multiplex PCR was the method, and the copy in TCRdb shows in-frame clones only, minus some. This table has about 1 million clones, more than 65% appearing once. This clone was found many times. This sequence was found in a man aged 18 to 35 in good health. The sample consisted of memory CD4+ T cells sorted from blood. Subset described: CD45RA-negative fraction.

The CDR3 sequence: CASSLFGTGGSSGYTF. CDR3 nucleotides: TGTGCCAGCAGTTTATTTGGGACAGGGGGCTCTTCTGGCTACACCTTC. The chain has TRBV28 and TRBJ1-2; TRBD1 matches 12 bases. The V gene end was trimmed by 1 base and the J gene end by 7 bases; junction bases not matched to a gene: 7. The CDR3 runs to 16 residues. Germline V gives CDR1 MDHEN, CDR2 SYDVKM.